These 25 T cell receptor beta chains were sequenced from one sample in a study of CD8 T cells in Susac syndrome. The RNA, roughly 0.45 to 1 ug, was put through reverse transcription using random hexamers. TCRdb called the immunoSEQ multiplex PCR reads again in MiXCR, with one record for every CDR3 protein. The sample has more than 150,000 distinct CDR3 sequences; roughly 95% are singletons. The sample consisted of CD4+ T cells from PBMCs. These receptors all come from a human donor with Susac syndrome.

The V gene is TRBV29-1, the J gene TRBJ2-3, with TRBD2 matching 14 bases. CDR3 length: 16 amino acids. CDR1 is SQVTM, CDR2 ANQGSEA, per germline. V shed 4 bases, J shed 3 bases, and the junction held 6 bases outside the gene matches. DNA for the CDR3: TGCAGCGTTGGGGGGACTAGCGGGGGATCTACAGATACGCAGTATTTT. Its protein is CSVGGTSGGSTDTQYF.

Written as DNA, the CDR3 is TGTGCCAGCAGCTTGGATTACGGGAAAACGGGAGGCTACACCTTC. It is translated as CASSLDYGKTGGYTF. This chain uses TRBV7-9 with TRBJ1-2, with D unclear. V gave up 3 bases and J gave up 8 bases, with 19 bases separating them. This CDR3 spans 15 amino acids. Germline V gene lookup returns CDR1 SEHNR and CDR2 FQNEAQ (reference sequence).

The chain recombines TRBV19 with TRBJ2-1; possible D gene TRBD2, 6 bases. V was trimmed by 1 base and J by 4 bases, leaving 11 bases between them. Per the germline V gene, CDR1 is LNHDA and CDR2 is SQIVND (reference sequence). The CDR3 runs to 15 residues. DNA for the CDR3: TGTGCCAGTAGTATAGCGGGAGATCATTACAATGAGCAGTTCTTC. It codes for CASSIAGDHYNEQFF.

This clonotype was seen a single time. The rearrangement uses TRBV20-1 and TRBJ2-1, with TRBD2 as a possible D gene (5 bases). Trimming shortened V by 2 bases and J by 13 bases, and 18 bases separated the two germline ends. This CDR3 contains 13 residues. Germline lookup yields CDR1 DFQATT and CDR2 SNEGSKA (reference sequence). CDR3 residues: CSARPFGEGKQFF. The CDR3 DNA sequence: TGCAGTGCTAGACCTTTCGGGGAAGGGAAACAGTTCTTC.

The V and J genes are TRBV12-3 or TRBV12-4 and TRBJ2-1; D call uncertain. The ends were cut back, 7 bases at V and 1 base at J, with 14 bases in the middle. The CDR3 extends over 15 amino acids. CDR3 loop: CASTERTLSYNEQFF. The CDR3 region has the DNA TGTGCCAGCACGGAGAGAACTCTATCCTACAATGAGCAGTTCTTC.

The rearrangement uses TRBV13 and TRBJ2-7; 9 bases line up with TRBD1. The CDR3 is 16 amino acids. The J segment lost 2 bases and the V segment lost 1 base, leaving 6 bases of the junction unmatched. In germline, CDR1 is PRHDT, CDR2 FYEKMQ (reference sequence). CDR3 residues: CASSLDPGQGTYEQYF. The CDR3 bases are TGTGCCAGCAGCTTAGACCCGGGACAGGGAACCTACGAGCAGTACTTC.

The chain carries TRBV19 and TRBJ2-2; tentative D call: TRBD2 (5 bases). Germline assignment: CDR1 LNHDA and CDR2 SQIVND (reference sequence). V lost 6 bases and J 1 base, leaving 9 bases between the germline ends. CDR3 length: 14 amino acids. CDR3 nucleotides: TGTGCCAGTAGACCCGGACTGAACACCGGGGAGCTGTTTTTT. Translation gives CASRPGLNTGELFF.

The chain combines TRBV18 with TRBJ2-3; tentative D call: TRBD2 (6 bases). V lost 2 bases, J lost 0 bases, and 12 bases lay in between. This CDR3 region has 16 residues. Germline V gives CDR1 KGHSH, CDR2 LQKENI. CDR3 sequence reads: CASSPNGGASTDTQYF. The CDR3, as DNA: TGTGCCAGCTCACCAAATGGAGGGGCTAGCACAGATACGCAGTATTTT.

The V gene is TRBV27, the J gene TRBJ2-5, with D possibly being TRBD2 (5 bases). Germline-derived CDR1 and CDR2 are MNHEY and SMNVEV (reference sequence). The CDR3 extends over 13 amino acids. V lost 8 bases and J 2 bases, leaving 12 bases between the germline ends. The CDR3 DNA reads TGTGCCAGCCCCTCGAGGGTACAAGAGACCCAGTACTTC. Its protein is CASPSRVQETQYF.

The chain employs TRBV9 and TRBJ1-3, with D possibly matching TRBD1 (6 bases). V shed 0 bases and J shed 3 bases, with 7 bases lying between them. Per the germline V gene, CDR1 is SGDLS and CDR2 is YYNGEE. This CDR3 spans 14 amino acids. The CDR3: CASSVADSGNTIYF. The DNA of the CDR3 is TGTGCCAGCAGCGTAGCGGACAGTGGAAACACCATATATTTT.

The CDR3 spells CASIDGTGPNEKLFF. The CDR3 DNA sequence: TGTGCCAGCATCGACGGGACAGGGCCGAATGAAAAACTGTTTTTT. The chain has TRBV2 and TRBJ1-4, with TRBD1 matching over 9 bases. Germline loops: CDR1 SNHLY, CDR2 FYNNEI. With 7 bases clipped from V and 5 bases from J, the junction kept 8 bases outside the gene matches. CDR3 length: 15 residues.

In nucleotides, the CDR3 is TGTGCCACCAGTGACTCCGGGACGGAGAAACAGTACTTC. Protein product: CATSDSGTEKQYF. The V and J genes are TRBV24-1 and TRBJ2-7; D might be TRBD1 or TRBD2, each matching 5 bases. This CDR3 comprises 13 residues. V lost 4 bases and J lost 10, with 16 bases in between. The germline CDR1 and CDR2 sequences are KGHDR and SFDVKD.

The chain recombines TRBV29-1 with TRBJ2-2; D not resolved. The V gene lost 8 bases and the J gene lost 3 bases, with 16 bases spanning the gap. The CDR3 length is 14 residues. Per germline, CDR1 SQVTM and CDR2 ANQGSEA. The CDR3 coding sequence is TGCAGCCCACAAGGCTCCGTGGACACCGGGGAGCTGTTTTTT. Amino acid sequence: CSPQGSVDTGELFF.

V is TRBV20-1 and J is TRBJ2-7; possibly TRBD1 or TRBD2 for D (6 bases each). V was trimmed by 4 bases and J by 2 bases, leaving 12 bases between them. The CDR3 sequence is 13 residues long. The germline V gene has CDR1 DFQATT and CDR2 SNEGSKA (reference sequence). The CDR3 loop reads CSANPRGPYEQYF. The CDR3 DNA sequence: TGCAGTGCTAATCCCCGGGGGCCCTACGAGCAGTACTTC.

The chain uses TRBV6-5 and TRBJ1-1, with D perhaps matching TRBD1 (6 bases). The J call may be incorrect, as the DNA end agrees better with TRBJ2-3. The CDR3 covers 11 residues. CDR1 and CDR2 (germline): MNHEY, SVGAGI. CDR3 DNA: TGTGCCAGCAGTTCCCGACAGGTCCAGTATTTT. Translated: CASSSRQVQYF.

The CDR3 coding sequence is TGTGCCAGCAGCCTAGTAGCGGGGGATGTCAATGAGCAGTTCTTC. Translated: CASSLVAGDVNEQFF. This rearrangement joins TRBV7-3 to TRBJ2-1, with 9 bases matching TRBD2. Trimming took 5 bases from V and 6 from J; bases not matched to a gene: 8. The CDR3 runs 15 residues. Germline values: CDR1 SGHTA, CDR2 FQGTGA.

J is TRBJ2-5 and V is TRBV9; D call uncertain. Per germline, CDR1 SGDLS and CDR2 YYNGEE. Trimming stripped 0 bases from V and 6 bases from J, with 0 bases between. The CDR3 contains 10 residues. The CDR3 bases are TGTGCCAGCAGCGTAGAGACCCAGTACTTC. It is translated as CASSVETQYF.

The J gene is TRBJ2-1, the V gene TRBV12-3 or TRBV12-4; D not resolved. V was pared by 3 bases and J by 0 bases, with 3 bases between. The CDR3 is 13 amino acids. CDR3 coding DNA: TGTGCCAGCAGTTTGCCCTCCTACAATGAGCAGTTCTTC. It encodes CASSLPSYNEQFF.

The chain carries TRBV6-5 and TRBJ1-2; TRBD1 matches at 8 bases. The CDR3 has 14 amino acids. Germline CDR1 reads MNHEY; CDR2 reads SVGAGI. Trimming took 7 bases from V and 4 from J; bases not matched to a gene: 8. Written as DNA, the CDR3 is TGTGCCAGCACCCAGGGGGCGCAGGGCTATGGCTACACCTTC. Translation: CASTQGAQGYGYTF.

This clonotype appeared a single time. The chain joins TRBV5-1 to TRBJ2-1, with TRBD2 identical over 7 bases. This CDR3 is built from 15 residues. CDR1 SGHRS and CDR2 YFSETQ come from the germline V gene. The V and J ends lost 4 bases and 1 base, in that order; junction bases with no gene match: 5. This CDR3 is CASSPGGNSYNEQFF. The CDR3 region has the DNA TGCGCCAGCAGCCCCGGGGGGAATTCCTACAATGAGCAGTTCTTC. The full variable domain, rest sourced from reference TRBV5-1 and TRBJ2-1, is KAGVTQTPRYLIKTRGQQVTLSCSPISGHRSVSWYQQTPGQGLQFLFEYFSETQRNKGNFPGRFSGRQFSNSRSEMNVSTLELGDSALYLCASSPGGNSYNEQFFGPGTRLTVL.

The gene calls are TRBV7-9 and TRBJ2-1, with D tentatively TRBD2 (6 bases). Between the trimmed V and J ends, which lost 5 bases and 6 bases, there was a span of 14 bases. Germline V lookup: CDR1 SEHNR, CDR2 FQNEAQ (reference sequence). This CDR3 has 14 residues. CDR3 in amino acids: CASSVRLEGNEQFF. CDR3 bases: TGTGCCAGCAGCGTAAGACTAGAGGGCAATGAGCAGTTCTTC.

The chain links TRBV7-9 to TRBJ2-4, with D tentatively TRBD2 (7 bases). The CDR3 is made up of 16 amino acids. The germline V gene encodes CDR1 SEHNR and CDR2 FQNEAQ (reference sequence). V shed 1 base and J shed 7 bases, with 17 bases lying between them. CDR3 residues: CASSLEAPQGGNIQYF. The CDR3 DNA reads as TGTGCCAGCAGCTTAGAGGCCCCACAGGGAGGGAACATTCAGTACTTC.

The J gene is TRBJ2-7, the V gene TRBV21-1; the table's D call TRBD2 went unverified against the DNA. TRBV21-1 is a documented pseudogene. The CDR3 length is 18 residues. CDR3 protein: CASTPGEGDIFFSYEQYF. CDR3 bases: TGTGCCAGCACCCCAGGGGAGGGGGACATCTTCTTCTCCTACGAGCAGTACTTC.

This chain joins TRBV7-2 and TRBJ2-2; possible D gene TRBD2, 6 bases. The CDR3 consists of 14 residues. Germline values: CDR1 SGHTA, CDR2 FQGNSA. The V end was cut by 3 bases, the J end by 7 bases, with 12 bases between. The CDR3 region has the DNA TGTGCCAGCAGCTTGGGACTCCTCAGCGGGGAGCTGTTTTTT. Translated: CASSLGLLSGELFF.

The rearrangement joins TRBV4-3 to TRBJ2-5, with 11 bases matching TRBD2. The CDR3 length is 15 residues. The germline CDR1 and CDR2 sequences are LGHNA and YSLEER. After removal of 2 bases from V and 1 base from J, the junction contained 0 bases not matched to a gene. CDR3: CASSQLAGGQETQYF. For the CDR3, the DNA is TGCGCCAGCAGCCAACTAGCGGGGGGCCAAGAGACCCAGTACTTC.